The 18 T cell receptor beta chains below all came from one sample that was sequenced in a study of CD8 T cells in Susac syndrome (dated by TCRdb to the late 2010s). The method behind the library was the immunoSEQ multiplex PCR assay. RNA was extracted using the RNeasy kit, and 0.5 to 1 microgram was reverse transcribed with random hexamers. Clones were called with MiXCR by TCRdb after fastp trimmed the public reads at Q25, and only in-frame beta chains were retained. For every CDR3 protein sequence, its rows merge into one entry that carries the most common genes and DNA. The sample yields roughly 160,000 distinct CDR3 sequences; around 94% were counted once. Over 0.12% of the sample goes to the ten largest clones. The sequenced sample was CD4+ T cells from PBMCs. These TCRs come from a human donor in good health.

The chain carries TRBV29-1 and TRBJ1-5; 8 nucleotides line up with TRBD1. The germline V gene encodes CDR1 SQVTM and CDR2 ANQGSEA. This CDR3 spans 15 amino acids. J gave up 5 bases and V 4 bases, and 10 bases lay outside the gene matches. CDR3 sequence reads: CSVGGGGQGDQPQHF. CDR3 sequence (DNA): TGCAGCGTTGGGGGGGGAGGACAGGGAGATCAGCCCCAGCATTTT.

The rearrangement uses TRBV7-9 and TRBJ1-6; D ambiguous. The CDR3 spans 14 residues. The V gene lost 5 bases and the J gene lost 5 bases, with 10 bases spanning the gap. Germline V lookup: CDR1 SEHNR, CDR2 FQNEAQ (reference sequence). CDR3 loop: CASSRVADNSPLHF. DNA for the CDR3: TGTGCCAGCAGCCGGGTTGCCGATAATTCACCCCTCCACTTT.

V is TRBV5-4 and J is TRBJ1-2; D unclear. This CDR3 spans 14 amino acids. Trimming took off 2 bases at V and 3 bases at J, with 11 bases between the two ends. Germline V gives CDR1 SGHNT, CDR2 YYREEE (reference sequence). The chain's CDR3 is CASSFVAEDYGYTF. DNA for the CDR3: TGTGCCAGCAGCTTTGTTGCAGAGGACTATGGCTACACCTTC.

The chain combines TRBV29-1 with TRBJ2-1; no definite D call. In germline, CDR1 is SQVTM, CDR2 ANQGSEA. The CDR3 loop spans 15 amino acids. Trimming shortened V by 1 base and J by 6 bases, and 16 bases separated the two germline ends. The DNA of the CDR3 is TGCAGCGTTGAAGGGGGTTCGGCGAGGAGCAATGAGCAGTTCTTC. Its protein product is CSVEGGSARSNEQFF.

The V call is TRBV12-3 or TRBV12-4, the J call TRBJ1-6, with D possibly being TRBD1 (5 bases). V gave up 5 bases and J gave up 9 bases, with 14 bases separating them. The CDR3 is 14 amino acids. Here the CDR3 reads CASSKGLGGSPLHF. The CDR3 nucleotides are TGTGCCAGCAGTAAGGGTCTGGGGGGTTCACCCCTCCACTTT.

The CDR3 DNA reads as TGTGCCAGCAGTTTCAATGGACAGTTTGATGGCTACACCTTC. It codes for CASSFNGQFDGYTF. The V gene is TRBV27, the J gene TRBJ1-2; D might be TRBD1 (6 bases). The V end lost 3 bases, the J end lost 6 bases, and 14 bases lay between the germline ends. The CDR3 loop spans 14 amino acids. Germline CDR1 and CDR2: MNHEY and SMNVEV (reference sequence).

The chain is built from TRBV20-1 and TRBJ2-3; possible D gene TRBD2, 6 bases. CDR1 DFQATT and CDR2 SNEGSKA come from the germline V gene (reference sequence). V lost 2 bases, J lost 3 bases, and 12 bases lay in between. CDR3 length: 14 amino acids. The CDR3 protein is CSARRLVQTDTQYF. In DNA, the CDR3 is TGCAGTGCTAGACGACTAGTTCAGACAGATACGCAGTATTTT.

CDR3 residues: CASTPKLGNAETQYF. The CDR3 DNA reads as TGTGCCAGCACCCCCAAGTTGGGTAATGCGGAGACCCAGTACTTC. This chain joins TRBV6-5 and TRBJ2-5, with unresolved D. The CDR3 contains 15 residues. Looked up from germline, CDR1 is MNHEY and CDR2 is SVGAGI. V was trimmed by 7 bases and J by 5 bases, leaving 20 bases between them.

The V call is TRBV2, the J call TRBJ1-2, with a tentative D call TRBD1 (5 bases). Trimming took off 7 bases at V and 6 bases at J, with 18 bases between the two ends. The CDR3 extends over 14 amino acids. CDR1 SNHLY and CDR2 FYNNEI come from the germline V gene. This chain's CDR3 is CASIIGGVVDGYTF. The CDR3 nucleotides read TGTGCCAGCATCATTGGGGGGGTGGTAGATGGCTACACCTTC.

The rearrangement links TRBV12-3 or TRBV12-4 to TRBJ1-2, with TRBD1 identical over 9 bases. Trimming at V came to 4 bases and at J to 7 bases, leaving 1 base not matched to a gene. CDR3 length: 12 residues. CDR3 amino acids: CASSWTGVGYTF. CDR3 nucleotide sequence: TGTGCCAGCAGTTGGACAGGGGTTGGCTACACCTTC.

The CDR3 nucleotides read TGCAGTGCTAGTAGGCCAGGGGAAGAGACCCAGTACTTC. Encoded protein: CSASRPGEETQYF. J is TRBJ2-5 and V is TRBV20-1; TRBD1 might be the D (6 bases). The CDR3 covers 13 residues. From germline, CDR1 is DFQATT and CDR2 SNEGSKA (reference sequence). V was pared by 3 bases and J by 3 bases, with 11 bases between.

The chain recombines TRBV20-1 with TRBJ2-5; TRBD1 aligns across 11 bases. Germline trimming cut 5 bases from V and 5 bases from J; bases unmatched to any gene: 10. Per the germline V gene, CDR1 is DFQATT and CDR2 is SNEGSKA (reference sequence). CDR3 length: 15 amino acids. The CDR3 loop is CSAAPGTGGRETQYF. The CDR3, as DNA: TGCAGTGCTGCCCCCGGGACAGGGGGTCGGGAGACCCAGTACTTC.

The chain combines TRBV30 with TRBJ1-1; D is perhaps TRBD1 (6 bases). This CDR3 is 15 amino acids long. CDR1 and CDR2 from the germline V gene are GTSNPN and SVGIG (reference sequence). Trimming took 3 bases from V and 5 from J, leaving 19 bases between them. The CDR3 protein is CAWRSTYPQGTEAFF. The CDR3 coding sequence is TGTGCCTGGAGATCAACTTACCCCCAGGGGACTGAAGCTTTCTTT.

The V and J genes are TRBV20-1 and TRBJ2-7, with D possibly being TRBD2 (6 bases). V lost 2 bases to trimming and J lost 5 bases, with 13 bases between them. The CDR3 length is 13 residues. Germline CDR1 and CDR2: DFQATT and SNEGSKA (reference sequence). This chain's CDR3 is CSARSPEGNEQYF. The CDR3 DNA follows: TGCAGTGCTAGAAGCCCGGAGGGGAACGAGCAGTACTTC.

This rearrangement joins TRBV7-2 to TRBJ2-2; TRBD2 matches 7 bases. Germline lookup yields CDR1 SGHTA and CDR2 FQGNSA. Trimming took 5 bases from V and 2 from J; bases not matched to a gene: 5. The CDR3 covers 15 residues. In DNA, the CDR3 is TGTGCCAGCAGCGCGCGCGGGGGAAACACCGGGGAGCTGTTTTTT. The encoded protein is CASSARGGNTGELFF.

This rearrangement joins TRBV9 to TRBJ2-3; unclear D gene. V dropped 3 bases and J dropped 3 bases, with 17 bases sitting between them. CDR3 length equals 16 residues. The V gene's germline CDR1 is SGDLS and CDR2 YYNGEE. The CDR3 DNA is TGTGCCAGCAGCGGACCCCTTGCCAGTACTACAGATACGCAGTATTTT. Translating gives CASSGPLASTTDTQYF.

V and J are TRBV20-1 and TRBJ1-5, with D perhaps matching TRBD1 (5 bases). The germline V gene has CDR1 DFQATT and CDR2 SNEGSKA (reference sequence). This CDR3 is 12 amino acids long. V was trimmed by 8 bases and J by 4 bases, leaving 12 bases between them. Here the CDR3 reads CSLGRGNQPQHF. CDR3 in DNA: TGCAGTCTCGGTCGGGGGAATCAGCCCCAGCATTTT.

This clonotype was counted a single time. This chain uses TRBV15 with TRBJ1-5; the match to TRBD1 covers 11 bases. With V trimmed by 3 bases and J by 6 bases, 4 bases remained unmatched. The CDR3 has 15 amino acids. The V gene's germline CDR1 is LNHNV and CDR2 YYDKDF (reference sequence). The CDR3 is CATSRDRGLAQPQHF. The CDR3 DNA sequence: TGTGCCACCAGCAGGGACAGGGGGCTTGCTCAGCCCCAGCATTTT.